Presented here are 21 T cell receptor beta chains from one specimen sequenced in a study of T cell changes during pregnancy in multiple sclerosis. Here immunoSEQ multiplex PCR was the method, and the copy in TCRdb shows in-frame clones only, minus some. This sample has roughly 38,000 clones, with 80% to 95% found just once. Material: CD8+ T cells from peripheral blood mononuclear cells, obtained in the first trimester of pregnancy. The receptors derive from a female donor with multiple sclerosis, enrolled in a pregnancy study.

This rearrangement joins TRBV4-3 to TRBJ1-1, with D hard to call. This CDR3 is built from 15 residues. Per the germline V gene, CDR1 is LGHNA and CDR2 is YSLEER. The V end was cut by 5 bases, the J end by 1 base, with 14 bases between. The chain's CDR3 is CASSSRVTGNTEAFF. Written as DNA, the CDR3 is TGCGCCAGCAGCTCCCGGGTGACTGGGAACACTGAAGCTTTCTTT.

The chain combines TRBV5-4 with TRBJ2-5; 11 positions match TRBD1. The CDR3 loop spans 14 amino acids. The germline V gene encodes CDR1 SGHNT and CDR2 YYREEE (reference sequence). Trimming at V came to 4 bases and at J to 4 bases, leaving 3 bases not matched to a gene. CDR3: CASSPGTGGETQYF. The DNA for the CDR3 is TGTGCCAGCAGCCCAGGGACAGGGGGAGAGACCCAGTACTTC.

This clone was seen a handful of times. One junction end disagrees with the germline gene, perhaps due to a read error. J is TRBJ2-6 and V is TRBV7-9; D remains ambiguous. This CDR3 region has 16 residues. Germline CDR1 SEHNR, CDR2 FQNEAQ (reference sequence). The CDR3, as DNA: TGTGCCAGCAGCCCCGGCAGAGCGTCTGAGGCCAACGTCCTGACTTTC. Amino acid sequence: CASSPGRASEANVLTF. Supplemented by reference TRBV7-9 and TRBJ2-6, the full variable domain reads DTGVSQNPRHKITKRGQNVTFRCDPISEHNRLYWYRQTLGQGPEFLTYFQNEAQLEKSRLLSDRFSAERPKGSFSTLEIQRTEQGDSAMYLCASSPGRASEANVLTFGAGSRLTVL.

This chain uses TRBV5-1 with TRBJ2-7; D is perhaps TRBD2 (5 bases). This CDR3 contains 12 residues. The germline V and J ends were trimmed by 4 bases and 5 bases, with 10 bases remaining between them. The germline gives CDR1 SGHRS, CDR2 YFSETQ. The CDR3 bases are TGCGCCAGCAGCCCACTAGGTGACGAGCAGTACTTC. Translating gives CASSPLGDEQYF.

V is TRBV11-1 and J is TRBJ2-3; the match to TRBD2 covers 7 bases. The CDR3 runs 16 residues. V gave up 5 bases and J gave up 0 bases; unmatched junction bases: 8. The germline V gene encodes CDR1 SGHAT and CDR2 FQDESV (reference sequence). Written as DNA, the CDR3 is TGTGCCAGCAGCGTAACCCAGCGGGGAAGCACAGATACGCAGTATTTT. This encodes CASSVTQRGSTDTQYF. Full variable domain (outside the CDR3, taken from reference TRBV11-1 and TRBJ2-3): EAEVAQSPRYKITEKSQAVAFWCDPISGHATLYWYRQILGQGPELLVQFQDESVVDDSQLPKDRFSAERLKGVDSTLKIQPAELGDSAMYLCASSVTQRGSTDTQYFGPGTRLTVL.

V gene TRBV2 combines with J gene TRBJ2-7, with 9 bases aligning to TRBD1. CDR1 SNHLY and CDR2 FYNNEI come from the germline V gene. V lost 2 bases and J lost 5; bases outside the gene matches: 4. CDR3 length equals 14 residues. CDR3: CASSEPRQGDEQYF. Written as DNA, the CDR3 is TGTGCCAGCAGTGAACCGCGACAGGGGGACGAGCAGTACTTC.

The chain joins TRBV7-9 to TRBJ1-2, with 7 bases matching TRBD1. CDR1 and CDR2 from the germline V gene are SEHNR and FQNEAQ (reference sequence). This CDR3 is 16 amino acids long. V gave up 5 bases and J gave up 7 bases; unmatched junction bases: 16. The CDR3, as DNA: TGTGCCAGCAGCCTCCGGGGGACAGCTCCAATTTTTGGCTACACCTTC. Amino acids: CASSLRGTAPIFGYTF.

The rearrangement joins TRBV5-4 to TRBJ2-5, with D perhaps matching TRBD1 (5 bases). The V end was cut by 0 bases, the J end by 3 bases, with 12 bases between. Germline values: CDR1 SGHNT, CDR2 YYREEE (reference sequence). CDR3 size: 15 residues. CDR3 sequence reads: CASSLVGLGEETQYF. CDR3 DNA: TGTGCCAGCAGCTTGGTAGGGTTAGGGGAAGAGACCCAGTACTTC.

The J gene is TRBJ1-1, the V gene TRBV9; D is possibly TRBD1 (6 bases). Germline-derived CDR1 and CDR2 are SGDLS and YYNGEE. This CDR3 is 18 amino acids long. The ends were cut back, 3 bases at V and 4 bases at J, with 25 bases in the middle. In DNA, the CDR3 is TGTGCCAGCAGCGCCCCCCTATGGGGGCAGCGCCGAGGCACTGAAGCTTTCTTT. It specifies CASSAPLWGQRRGTEAFF.

V is TRBV19 and J is TRBJ2-3, with D perhaps TRBD2 (6 bases). V lost 9 bases, J lost 1 base, and 17 bases lay in between. The CDR3 spans 15 residues. Per germline, CDR1 LNHDA and CDR2 SQIVND (reference sequence). The CDR3: CASRPRESGTDTQYF. CDR3 sequence (DNA): TGTGCCAGCAGACCCCGGGAGTCGGGCACAGATACGCAGTATTTT.

This clone came up once. The CDR3 coding sequence is TGTGCCATCAGCCCGGGACAGGGGACCTATGGCTACACCTTC. This gives the protein CAISPGQGTYGYTF. The chain uses TRBV10-3 and TRBJ1-2, with 10 bases fitting TRBD1. J lost 4 bases, V lost 6 bases, and 5 bases had no gene match. Germline-derived CDR1 and CDR2 are ENHRY and SYGVKD. This CDR3 has 14 amino acids.

This chain connects TRBV11-2 to TRBJ2-5; TRBD1 agrees at 8 bases. V was clipped by 4 bases and J by 4 bases; unmatched bases: 5. From germline, CDR1 is SGHAT and CDR2 FQNNGV. The CDR3 runs to 14 residues. CDR3 amino acids: CASSSGQGTETQYF. The CDR3 DNA follows: TGTGCCAGCAGCTCTGGACAGGGAACAGAGACCCAGTACTTC.

V is TRBV14 and J is TRBJ1-2; 7 bases map to TRBD1. The CDR3 has 13 residues. Per the germline V gene, CDR1 is SGHDN and CDR2 is FVKESK. J was trimmed by 4 bases and V by 5 bases; bases with no gene match: 4. The CDR3 DNA is TGTGCCAGCAGCGACAGGGATACCTATGGCTACACCTTC. Translated: CASSDRDTYGYTF.

This chain connects TRBV9 to TRBJ2-7; D might be TRBD1 (6 bases). Germline V CDR1 and CDR2: SGDLS, YYNGEE. The CDR3 totals 13 residues. The ends were cut back, 3 bases at V and 7 bases at J, with 14 bases in the middle. The CDR3 loop is CASSAYGQGEQYF. In nucleotides, the CDR3 is TGTGCCAGCAGCGCCTACGGGCAGGGGGAGCAGTACTTC.

This sequence joins TRBV5-1 and TRBJ2-7, with 10 bases fitting TRBD2. CDR1 is SGHRS and CDR2 is YFSETQ in the germline V gene. The CDR3 runs 14 residues. The J segment lost 5 bases and the V segment lost 4 bases, leaving 6 bases of the junction unmatched. CDR3 sequence: CASSGASGSNEQYF. The CDR3 DNA follows: TGCGCCAGCAGCGGCGCTAGCGGGAGCAACGAGCAGTACTTC.

This chain links TRBV7-9 with TRBJ2-1, with TRBD2 identical over 8 bases. The CDR3 loop spans 14 amino acids. J lost 6 bases, V lost 5 bases, and 6 bases had no gene match. CDR1 and CDR2 from the germline V gene are SEHNR and FQNEAQ (reference sequence). The CDR3 protein is CASSDGGASNEQFF. In DNA form, the CDR3 reads TGTGCCAGCAGCGACGGGGGGGCGAGCAATGAGCAGTTCTTC.

The V gene is TRBV5-5, the J gene TRBJ1-3; D uncertain. The germline V gene encodes CDR1 SGHKS and CDR2 YYEKEE (reference sequence). V lost 4 bases and J lost 0, with 20 bases in between. CDR3 length: 18 residues. The CDR3 loop reads CASSQDFMTATSGNTIYF. The CDR3, as DNA: TGTGCCAGCAGCCAGGACTTCATGACGGCAACCTCTGGAAACACCATATATTTT.

This clone was seen more than once but under ten times. The rearrangement links TRBV5-6 to TRBJ1-1; D not resolved. This CDR3 comprises 14 residues. The V and J ends lost 4 bases and 1 base respectively, with 11 bases between them. Per the germline V gene, CDR1 is SGHDT and CDR2 is YYEEEE. CDR3 DNA sequence: TGTGCCAGCAGCCGTTTTGCGGCGAACACTGAAGCTTTCTTT. Its translation: CASSRFAANTEAFF.

The chain couples TRBV28 to TRBJ1-2; TRBD1 aligns across 7 bases. Looked up from germline, CDR1 is MDHEN and CDR2 is SYDVKM. V was pared by 6 bases and J by 2 bases, with 3 bases of the junction left unmatched. The CDR3 has 13 residues. The CDR3 reads CASSETGNYGYTF. The CDR3 DNA sequence: TGTGCCAGCAGCGAGACAGGGAACTATGGCTACACCTTC.

This clone was seen a handful of times. The V call is TRBV19, the J call TRBJ1-3, with a possible D match to TRBD1 (5 bases). V was pared by 3 bases and J by 8 bases, with 11 bases between. This CDR3 contains 13 residues. Germline V gene lookup returns CDR1 LNHDA and CDR2 SQIVND (reference sequence). The CDR3 reads CASSIGGDYTIYF. The CDR3 DNA reads as TGTGCCAGTAGTATCGGGGGAGACTACACCATATATTTT.

The chain has TRBV27 and TRBJ2-1, with 11 bases identical to TRBD2. The CDR3 sequence is 16 residues long. Germline trimming cut 5 bases from V and 0 bases from J; bases unmatched to any gene: 3. Per germline, CDR1 MNHEY and CDR2 SMNVEV (reference sequence). As DNA, the CDR3 is TGTGCCAGCAGTCCTGGACTAGCGGGCTCCTACAATGAGCAGTTCTTC. This translates into CASSPGLAGSYNEQFF.